Below, 21 T cell receptor beta chains from the same sample are listed, as sequenced in a study of OX40 agonist ivuxolimab in advanced cancers. Libraries were prepared by immunoSEQ multiplex PCR; TCRdb keeps only in-frame clonotypes and omits some of them. The repertoire holds some 77,000 clones, 85% seen once, with roughly 2.2% in the top ten. The source material was CD4+ or CD8+ T cells sorted from blood, sampled in a trial of the OX40 agonist ivuxolimab. Receptors were obtained from an adult with an advanced solid tumor such as melanoma, head and neck, liver or kidney cancer.

This chain joins TRBV5-6 and TRBJ1-5, with D possibly matching TRBD1 (5 bases). V lost 3 bases, J lost 5 bases, and 12 bases lay in between. CDR3 length: 14 amino acids. CDR1 SGHDT and CDR2 YYEEEE come from the germline V gene. CDR3 in DNA: TGTGCCAGCAGCTGTTTGGGGGTCGATCAGCCCCAGCATTTT. The encoded protein is CASSCLGVDQPQHF. Together with reference TRBV5-6 and TRBJ1-5, the CDR3 gives the full variable domain: DAGVTQSPTHLIKTRGQQVTLRCSPKSGHDTVSWYQQALGQGPQFIFQYYEEEERQRGNFPDRFSGHQFPNYSSELNVNALLLGDSALYLCASSCLGVDQPQHFGDGTRLSIL.

This chain uses TRBV30 with TRBJ1-5, with D possibly TRBD1 on 6 matching bases. There are 16 residues in the CDR3. Trimming left V 0 bases short and J 4 bases short, with 16 bases between. Germline V gives CDR1 GTSNPN, CDR2 SVGIG (reference sequence). CDR3 in amino acids: CAWSVGQGIGNQPQHF. CDR3 nucleotide sequence: TGTGCCTGGAGTGTAGGTCAGGGGATAGGAAATCAGCCCCAGCATTTT. Variable domain in full (rest from reference TRBV30 and TRBJ1-5): SQTIHQWPATLVQPVGSPLSLECTVEGTSNPNLYWYRQAAGRGLQLLFYSVGIGQISSEVPQNLSASRPQDRQFILSSKKLLLSDSGFYLCAWSVGQGIGNQPQHFGDGTRLSIL.

In its sample, this clone was seen a few times. The V gene is TRBV7-9, the J gene TRBJ1-1, with D perhaps TRBD1 (5 bases). CDR3 size: 14 residues. The germline V gene has CDR1 SEHNR and CDR2 FQNEAQ (reference sequence). The V gene lost 1 base and the J gene lost 1 base, with 7 bases spanning the gap. The CDR3 spells CASSLDGTNTEAFF. In nucleotides, the CDR3 is TGTGCCAGCAGCTTAGATGGGACGAACACTGAAGCTTTCTTT.

This chain uses TRBV18 with TRBJ2-3; no clear D gene. The CDR3 length is 11 residues. The germline V gene has CDR1 KGHSH and CDR2 LQKENI. Trimming cost V 4 bases and J 5 bases, with 4 bases left between them. CDR3: CASSRGDTQYF. CDR3 nucleotide sequence: TGTGCCAGCTCACGGGGAGATACGCAGTATTTT.

This clone was seen a single time. The rearrangement joins TRBV11-2 to TRBJ1-1, with a tentative D call TRBD1 (5 bases). The germline CDR1 and CDR2 sequences are SGHAT and FQNNGV. This CDR3 contains 15 residues. Trimming took off 3 bases at V and 1 base at J, with 12 bases between the two ends. The CDR3 DNA reads as TGTGCCAGCAGCTTCCCCGCAGGGAGGAACACTGAAGCTTTCTTT. It yields the protein CASSFPAGRNTEAFF.

The chain is built from TRBV15 and TRBJ1-5, with TRBD1 as a possible D gene (6 bases). Per germline, CDR1 LNHNV and CDR2 YYDKDF (reference sequence). The CDR3 runs 14 residues. The V end was cut by 5 bases, the J end by 4 bases, with 12 bases between. DNA for the CDR3: TGTGCCACCAGCGGAGGACAGACTAATCAGCCCCAGCATTTT. It yields the protein CATSGGQTNQPQHF.

This chain connects TRBV7-9 to TRBJ2-7; TRBD2 aligns across 14 bases. Per the germline V gene, CDR1 is SEHNR and CDR2 is FQNEAQ (reference sequence). V shed 5 bases and J 7 bases; nucleotides not matched to a gene: 10. This CDR3 spans 16 amino acids. The CDR3 bases are TGTGCCAGCAGCCGCCTCCGACTAGCGGGGGGGAGGGAGCAGTACTTC. Translation gives CASSRLRLAGGREQYF.

The J gene is TRBJ2-3, the V gene TRBV7-6; D possibly corresponds to TRBD2 (5 bases). This CDR3 is built from 15 residues. Trimming took off 3 bases at V and 2 bases at J, with 12 bases between the two ends. CDR1 is SGHVS, CDR2 FNYEAQ, per germline. The chain's CDR3 is CASSFFSAPTDTQYF. The CDR3 coding sequence is TGTGCCAGCAGCTTTTTTAGCGCCCCCACAGATACGCAGTATTTT.

The genes are TRBV11-2 and TRBJ1-5; D is perhaps TRBD1 (6 bases). CDR1 SGHAT and CDR2 FQNNGV come from the germline V gene. V was pared by 5 bases and J by 5 bases, with 10 bases between. The CDR3 totals 13 residues. The DNA for the CDR3 is TGTGCCAGCAGCCCGACAGGAGATCAGCCCCAGCATTTT. This codes for CASSPTGDQPQHF.

The chain uses TRBV7-9 and TRBJ2-7; 12 bases are shared with TRBD1. The germline gives CDR1 SEHNR, CDR2 FQNEAQ (reference sequence). CDR3 length equals 16 residues. Trimming took 1 base from V and 7 from J; bases not matched to a gene: 8. CDR3 sequence: CASSLVRDRGRGEQYF. The CDR3 nucleotides are TGTGCCAGCAGCTTAGTAAGGGACAGGGGGCGCGGTGAGCAGTACTTC.

V usage is TRBV9 and J usage is TRBJ2-6; D call uncertain. Between the trimmed V and J ends, which lost 2 bases and 2 bases, there was a span of 11 bases. This CDR3 spans 16 amino acids. CDR1 is SGDLS and CDR2 is YYNGEE in the germline V gene. This CDR3 is CASSVFGDPGANVLTF. The CDR3 bases are TGTGCCAGCAGCGTCTTTGGAGACCCTGGGGCCAACGTCCTGACTTTC.

The rearrangement joins TRBV7-3 to TRBJ2-1, with 7 bases that match TRBD2. J lost 6 bases, V lost 2 bases, and 4 bases had no gene match. The germline V gene has CDR1 SGHTA and CDR2 FQGTGA. There are 14 residues in the CDR3. The CDR3 here is CASSLHGGSNEQFF. The CDR3 nucleotides read TGTGCCAGCAGCTTACATGGCGGGAGCAATGAGCAGTTCTTC.

The chain couples TRBV11-2 to TRBJ2-7; D call uncertain. Trimming stripped 4 bases from V and 3 bases from J, with 7 bases between. This CDR3 is built from 12 residues. Germline CDR1 reads SGHAT; CDR2 reads FQNNGV. The CDR3 protein is CASSSSFYEQYF. CDR3 DNA sequence: TGTGCCAGCAGCTCGTCCTTCTACGAGCAGTACTTC.

The CDR3 nucleotides are TGTGCCAGCAGTGAAAGGATAATCAGCTATGGCTACACCTTC. It codes for CASSERIISYGYTF. The chain employs TRBV2 and TRBJ1-2; D remains ambiguous. The germline CDR1 and CDR2 sequences are SNHLY and FYNNEI. The CDR3 extends over 14 amino acids. V was clipped by 2 bases and J by 4 bases, with 11 bases between them. The full variable domain, completed using reference TRBV2 and TRBJ1-2, is EPEVTQTPSHQVTQMGQEVILRCVPISNHLYFYWYRQILGQKVEFLVSFYNNEISEKSEIFDDQFSVERPDGSNFTLKIRSTKLEDSAMYFCASSERIISYGYTFGSGTRLTVV.

This chain uses TRBV11-2 with TRBJ2-3; D could derive from TRBD1 or TRBD2 (7 bases each). The CDR3 has 15 residues. The V gene's germline CDR1 is SGHAT and CDR2 FQNNGV. Deletions cut 1 base from V and 8 bases from J, with 16 bases between. DNA of the CDR3: TGTGCCAGCAGCTTAGTGACAGGGAGGGAACTTACGCAGTATTTT. It codes for CASSLVTGRELTQYF.

The chain carries TRBV28 and TRBJ2-2, with D perhaps TRBD1 or TRBD2 (6 bases each). V lost 6 bases and J 6 bases, leaving 14 bases between the germline ends. The CDR3 sequence is 14 residues long. Per germline, CDR1 MDHEN and CDR2 SYDVKM. CDR3 region: CASRAGHSSGELFF. CDR3 coding DNA: TGTGCCAGCAGGGCGGGACATTCATCCGGGGAGCTGTTTTTT.

The V call is TRBV10-2, the J call TRBJ2-7, with D uncertain. Germline V lookup: CDR1 WSHSY, CDR2 SAAADI. The CDR3 is 12 amino acids. V was clipped by 7 bases and J by 5 bases, with 12 bases between them. The CDR3, as DNA: TGCGCCAGCACGGAAGGATGGGACGAGCAGTACTTC. This sequence encodes CASTEGWDEQYF.

This clone was seen only once. The chain is built from TRBV11-2 and TRBJ2-7; the D is unclear. The CDR3 is 12 residues long. V shed 1 base and J shed 5 bases, with 6 bases lying between them. In germline, CDR1 is SGHAT, CDR2 FQNNGV. This CDR3 is CASSLGIDEQYF. The CDR3 DNA is TGTGCCAGCAGCTTAGGTATAGACGAGCAGTACTTC.

The chain combines TRBV19 with TRBJ2-7; perhaps TRBD1 as D (5 bases). The CDR3 extends over 11 amino acids. CDR1 is LNHDA, CDR2 SQIVND, per germline (reference sequence). Trimming pared 8 bases from V and 3 bases from J, leaving 8 bases between. CDR3 coding DNA: TGTGCCAGTTCGCAGGGCTACGAGCAGTACTTC. Amino acid sequence: CASSQGYEQYF.

The chain uses TRBV9 and TRBJ2-1; D may be TRBD2 (5 bases). Per germline, CDR1 SGDLS and CDR2 YYNGEE. The ends were cut back, 4 bases at V and 6 bases at J, with 20 bases in the middle. The CDR3 has 16 residues. In nucleotides, the CDR3 is TGTGCCAGCAGCCCACGAACCGGTACTAGGAGCAATGAGCAGTTCTTC. Translation gives CASSPRTGTRSNEQFF.

The V gene is TRBV19, the J gene TRBJ1-6; D remains unclear. The V end was cut by 8 bases, the J end by 2 bases, with 4 bases between. The CDR3 is 12 amino acids. Germline loops: CDR1 LNHDA, CDR2 SQIVND (reference sequence). CDR3 residues: CASSPYNSPLHF. CDR3 sequence (DNA): TGTGCCAGTTCTCCCTATAATTCACCCCTCCACTTT.